Listed below are T cell receptor beta chains from one sample, sequenced in a study of beta chain features in type 1 diabetes. The protocol was immunoSEQ multiplex PCR, while the TCRdb copy is restricted to in-frame clones and leaves out a portion. The data contain 350,000 to 400,000 clones, about 12% of them singletons. The sequenced sample was naive CD4+ T cells from blood. These receptor sequences come from a woman aged 18-29 years with type 1 diabetes. CDR3s include the opening cysteine and the closing phenylalanine or tryptophan. The order of the fields is CDR3 protein, CDR3 DNA, V gene, clone size, D gene, J gene. The D gene is left open where the match is weak. The size entry is marked missing in some rows and otherwise reads once, few, many or a size class.

CASSLPGTSRDEQFF,TGTGCCAGCAGCTTACCTGGGACTAGCCGGGATGAGCAGTTCTTC,TRBV7-9,few,TRBD2,TRBJ2-1
CASTSPWGPDTQYF,TGTGCCAGCACCTCCCCCTGGGGCCCAGATACGCAGTATTTT,TRBV6-5,.,.,TRBJ2-3
CASSLGSGGDTEAFF,TGTGCCAGCAGCTTAGGATCGGGGGGGGACACTGAAGCTTTCTTT,TRBV7-9,few,.,TRBJ1-1
CASSLGGQVGEKLFF,TGTGCCAGCAGTTTAGGGGGACAGGTCGGTGAAAAACTGTTTTTT,TRBV28,.,TRBD1,TRBJ1-4
CASRNPGDYSNQPQHF,TGTGCCAGTAGAAATCCAGGGGATTATAGCAATCAGCCCCAGCATTTT,TRBV19,few,.,TRBJ1-5
CATSRDFGQGGETQYF,TGTGCCACCAGCAGAGATTTCGGACAGGGGGGCGAGACCCAGTACTTC,TRBV15,few,TRBD1,TRBJ2-5
CASSIVAAFSVEQFF,TGTGCCAGTAGTATCGTGGCGGCCTTTTCTGTCGAGCAGTTCTTC,TRBV19,.,.,TRBJ2-1
CSVQGQGKDSPLHF,TGCAGCGTTCAAGGACAGGGGAAGGATTCACCCCTCCACTTT,TRBV29-1,few,TRBD1,TRBJ1-6
CATGTGAPPYEQYF,TGTGCCACCGGAACAGGGGCTCCCCCCTACGAGCAGTACTTC,TRBV15,.,TRBD1,TRBJ2-7
CASSSTSGKLIYNEQFF,TGTGCCAGCAGTTCGACTAGCGGGAAATTGATCTACAATGAGCAGTTCTTC,TRBV28,.,TRBD2,TRBJ2-1
CASSSGQSETQYF,TGTGCCAGCAGTTCGGGACAGTCAGAGACCCAGTACTTC,TRBV28,few,TRBD1,TRBJ2-5
CASSSAVVGDYEQYF,TGCGCCAGCAGCTCGGCTGTCGTCGGAGACTACGAGCAGTACTTC,TRBV4-3,few,.,TRBJ2-7
CASSSPLGRTDTQYF,TGTGCCAGCAGCTCTCCCTTGGGGCGAACAGATACGCAGTATTTT,TRBV11-1,.,.,TRBJ2-3
CASGGIANEQFF,TGTGCCAGCGGGGGGATAGCGAATGAGCAGTTCTTC,TRBV25-1,few,.,TRBJ2-1
CASINGYTF,TGTGCCAGTATTAATGGCTACACCTTC,TRBV19,.,.,TRBJ1-2
CASSALAGNTGELFF,TGTGCCAGCAGCGCACTAGCTGGCAACACCGGGGAGCTGTTTTTT,TRBV7-2,.,.,TRBJ2-2
CASSSSPPGTGGNEQFF,TGCGCCAGCAGCTCCTCCCCCCCCGGGACAGGGGGCAATGAGCAGTTCTTC,TRBV5-1,.,TRBD1,TRBJ2-1
CASSSRGATGSRETQYF,TGTGCCAGCAGTTCCAGGGGGGCGACAGGGTCTCGAGAGACCCAGTACTTC,TRBV27,few,.,TRBJ2-5
CAQGRTQYF,TGTGCCCAGGGTCGGACCCAGTACTTC,TRBV3-2,once,.,TRBJ2-5
CASSSPGQGRETQYF,TGTGCCAGCAGTTCCCCGGGACAGGGTCGGGAGACCCAGTACTTC,TRBV27,.,TRBD1,TRBJ2-5
CAWSVWGGAYGYTF,TGTGCCTGGAGTGTATGGGGGGGAGCCTATGGCTACACCTTC,TRBV30,few,.,TRBJ1-2
CASSPITGELFF,TGTGCCAGCAGTCCCATCACCGGGGAGCTGTTTTTT,TRBV28,few,.,TRBJ2-2
CASSDTSGSGNEQFF,TGTGCCAGCAGTGATACTAGCGGGAGCGGGAATGAGCAGTTCTTC,TRBV25-1,few,TRBD2,TRBJ2-1
CASSTGTGSGETQYF,TGTGCCAGCAGCACAGGGACAGGGTCTGGAGAGACCCAGTACTTC,TRBV7-2,few,TRBD1,TRBJ2-5
CASSQSGVNTEAFF,TGTGCCAGCAGCCAGTCGGGGGTGAACACTGAAGCTTTCTTT,TRBV7-2,few,.,TRBJ1-1
CASSQLSGGVTGELFF,TGTGCCAGCAGCCAACTCTCCGGAGGGGTCACCGGGGAGCTGTTTTTT,TRBV14,few,.,TRBJ2-2
CASSPDSVEQFF,TGTGCCAGCAGTCCGGACAGTGTTGAGCAGTTCTTC,TRBV28,.,.,TRBJ2-1
CASSESGGSPLHF,TGTGCCAGCAGTGAATCGGGGGGATCACCCCTCCACTTT,TRBV25-1,few,.,TRBJ1-6
CAISGGTGGPSGANVLTF,TGTGCCATCAGTGGTGGGACAGGGGGGCCCTCTGGGGCCAACGTCCTGACTTTC,TRBV10-3,few,TRBD1,TRBJ2-6